This T cell receptor beta chain came from a study of cytomegalovirus exposure and HLA in healthy donors (TCRdb year 2017). Looking at the study overall: An earlier analysis of some 550 of the donors reported more than 250 Gb of sequence data and some 120 million unique TCR beta sequences from about 200 million T cells. An early release covering roughly 640 HLA-typed donors comprised approximately 290 gigabases of sequencing data and some 79 million unique TCR sequences. Among the 398 genotyped donors, approximately 82% belonged to the genetic ancestry cluster associated with self-reported Caucasian donors. The study aimed to test whether signatures of past pathogen exposure could be identified by cataloging public T cell receptors. The T cell repertoires of 550 to 850 subjects were profiled by immunosequencing and related to cytomegalovirus serostatus. In addition to the first cohort of several hundred subjects, a separate validation cohort of 120 different subjects was used. The study combined high-throughput TCR immunosequencing, statistical association of individual TCRs with disease status, and machine learning to predict cytomegalovirus infection status. A later analysis re-analyzed previously published TCR beta repertoires from 550 to 700 donors and added high-resolution HLA genotyping to study TCR occurrence patterns. Rather than drawing on any new phenotypic data, the later analysis identified candidate immune exposures from TCR beta sequences and the way those sequences occurred across donors. To decide whether each TCR beta V gene segment behaved as functional or pseudogenic, an earlier analysis of approximately 620 of the donors relied on high-throughput TCR beta sequencing. Alongside the repertoire data, information on donor age, sex, ethnicity and CMV serostatus was compiled. A later genetic analysis used genome-wide SNP genotypes for about 65% of the 666 donors, treating that subset as a discovery cohort. All discovery cohort repertoires had been generated on a single sequencing platform. Class I and class II HLA loci were covered by the typing at four-digit resolution. The number of typed donors differed by locus: roughly 629-640 for A, B, C, DRB1 and DQB1; roughly 510 for DQA1; fewer than 610 for DPA1; and around 490 for DPB1. About 5 DR-DQ haplotypes were handled as single units for association and clustering, since linkage in the cohort was strong. On average, about 240,000 unique TCR beta nucleotide sequences were sequenced per donor among 350 to 400 genotyped donors of the cohort, with around 19% of those sequences being non-productive. Results and caveats for the whole study, not just this receptor: Because HLA typing was unavailable for some donors at each locus, only the typed subset was used in association tests. In vitro tests confirmed that a few of the cytomegalovirus-associated TCR beta chains recognize cytomegalovirus antigens. A cluster of highly shared sequence variants was judged likely to be a technical artifact of the sequencing pipeline. Linkage disequilibrium might explain the correlated functional status among segregating V segments, but an unknown experimental factor could not be excluded. The earlier analysis of 587 of the donors excluded 15 to 20 rarely observed V segments, including chromosome 9 orphons, because counts were too low. In a later analysis, the rate of TCR association differed among HLA loci, with DRB1 alleles having the most associated TCRs and HLA-C alleles having the fewest. The study listed 150 to 200 TCR beta chains as associated with cytomegalovirus. For the cohort, immune exposure information was limited to CMV serostatus. In a later genetic analysis, a missense DCLRE1C variant was associated with V-gene and J-gene trimming of TCR beta chains, and the association was replicated in an independent cohort. A later analysis associated approximately 17,000 TCR beta sequences with specific HLA alleles at a false discovery rate of 0.05. Because the 87-base-pair reads could not distinguish some IMGT-functional V segments, including TRBV6-2 and TRBV6-3, those segments were excluded. Only TCR beta chains were sequenced in this cohort, and the absence of alpha or paired-chain data limited detectable features. The presence/absence analyses assumed that sequencing depth was roughly uniform across donors, and that assumption may not be true. In an earlier analysis of about 600 of the donors, most TCR beta V segments appeared in productive rearrangements about 87% or about 30% of the time, broadly matching IMGT annotations. The classifier was reported to diagnose cytomegalovirus status with high specificity and sensitivity in both the original and validation cohorts. Several of the top co-occurrence clusters appeared to be linked to parvovirus B19, influenza, CMV and Epstein-Barr virus, according to a later analysis. It was suggested by the authors that the approach could potentially be generalized to other disease states and immunological phenotypes. Across donors, most TCR sequences were observed very rarely, whereas some public TCRs were present in many individuals. A further reported finding was that TCR beta sequences accurately predicted the HLA-A and HLA-B alleles for most subjects in the first cohort. In a later analysis, most CMV-associated TCR beta chains were found to appear HLA-restricted, with HLA associations seemingly driven largely by CMV exposure. In a later analysis, HLA-associated TCR beta chains showed more clonal expansion and lower generation probabilities than non-associated chains that were equally common. In a later genetic analysis, fewer N-insertions in productive TCRs were reported among donors in an Asian-associated ancestry cluster than the roughly 700-donor mean. When HLA alleles, especially DR and DQ, strongly co-occurred, TCR associations were difficult to assign to individual alleles.

The cohort was made up of several hundred healthy bone marrow donors. Cohort members were all nominally healthy when sampled, although unrecorded immune exposures were likely present. The donor tested CMV seropositive and was one of the 289 seropositive cohort members. Every donor gave a peripheral blood sample, and the peripheral blood mononuclear cells from that sample were used for TCR beta sequencing. The Qiagen DNeasy Blood Extraction Kit was used to extract genomic DNA from the blood cell samples. As regards this clone: The antigen it recognizes is unknown. Base qualities are not at hand, and no much larger clone is one base apart.

CDR1 and CDR2 are drawn from the germline V gene (reference sequence): LNHDA, SQIVND. From its cysteine to its phenylalanine, the CDR3 spans 15 amino acids. The retained sequence is limited to the CDR3, 45 bases, with the frame set at the first base. V has 4 bases trimmed and J has 10 bases trimmed; junction bases matching no gene number 5. Library preparation was by the immunoSEQ multiplex PCR assay. For the multiplex PCR, a mixture combining 60 forward primers for TCR Vbeta segments and 13 reverse primers for TCR Jbeta segments was used. The CDR3 region of rearranged TCR beta genes was amplified from genomic DNA with a multiplex PCR assay. Amplified TCR beta libraries were sequenced as 87-base-pair reads on the Illumina HiSeq System. Turning to the authors' computational methods: A later analysis tallied 75 million to 85 million unique TCR beta chains across the 666 repertoires, and some 10 million of those chains were shared by two or more donors. To remove PCR and sequencing errors, raw reads were error-corrected and collapsed into unique sequences using a nearest-neighbor algorithm that merged closely related sequences. V, D and J gene segments were assigned by aligning CDR3 sequences to IMGT reference sequences. For a sequence to be retained, at least a six-nucleotide match to both a V gene segment and a J gene segment was required. Rearrangements were called productive when the CDR3 lacked stop codons and stayed in frame with V and J; all others were non-productive. CDR3 was defined by IMGT convention, running from the second conserved V-encoded cysteine to the conserved J-encoded phenylalanine. The earlier analysis of approximately 500 of the donors excluded sequences that lacked an unambiguous match to a single V gene segment. An earlier analysis of fewer than 750 of the donors called V segments functional above 56.7% productive rearrangements and segregating when the between-donor standard deviation exceeded 5%. To diagnose cytomegalovirus status from the catalog of TCR beta chain sequences, a statistical classification framework was built. V and J gene assignment, in a later analysis, came from comparing TCR nucleotide sequences with IMGT/GENE-DB human TR gene sequences. Using the TCRdist pipeline, a later analysis assigned CDR3 sequences along with most-parsimonious VDJ recombination scenarios. In a later analysis, each TCR beta chain was defined by its CDR3 amino acid sequence together with its V-gene family, and reads lacking a unique V-gene family were excluded. As a way to deal with suspected cross-contamination and a sequencing artifact, a later analysis dropped approximately 590 nucleotide sequences that were highly shared and had low generation probability. A later analysis calculated a clonal expansion index for each public chain from normalized within-repertoire ranks of inferred template counts. In a later analysis, generation probabilities were computed using a VDJ recombination model fitted to out-of-frame rearrangements, and the results were checked against IGoR. In a later analysis, hypergeometric tests were used to score TCR-TCR, TCR-HLA and TCR-CMV co-occurrence, with a repertoire-size bias correction applied to TCR pairs. False discovery rates were estimated in a later analysis by permuting HLA or CMV assignments 20 times. A later analysis grouped co-occurring TCRs with DBSCAN, adding TCRdist sequence similarity when clustering within HLA-allele-positive subsets. Co-occurrence clustering excluded repertoires with fewer than 30,000 or more than 120,000 public chains, plus five with anomalous nucleotide sharing. This is the immuneACCESS table as TCRdb keeps it, with only in-frame sequences that have V and J called. A part of the clones is gone; compared with another copy, unresolved V genes explain less than half, and the rest is unexplained. Clone size and V and J calls were adopted from that table, with D and trimming inferred from the DNA. Present in this sample are about 160,000 clones, roughly four fifths of which were seen just once. The top ten constitute 2.5% to 3% of the sample.

The sequenced sample consisted of PBMCs. The V and J genes are TRBV19 and TRBJ1-6, and TRBD1 aligns with 12 junction nucleotides. This TCR was recovered from a woman aged 45 to 65 in good health and CMV-seropositive. The CDR3 region has the sequence CASSTTGTGGSPLHF. In nucleotide form, the sequence is TGTGCCAGTAGTACCACCGGGACAGGGGGCTCACCCCTCCACTTT.